The 6 T cell receptor beta chains below were found in one sample sequenced in a study of blood T cell repertoires in COVID-19. Method: immunoSEQ multiplex PCR; TCRdb's copy keeps in-frame clones and lacks some. The sample includes under 300,000 clones, about 87% of them seen just once. The sequenced sample was PBMCs or T cells enriched from blood (not recorded which). The receptor source for this set is a woman aged 35 to 49 who had been exposed to COVID-19.

The chain recombines TRBV6-6 with TRBJ1-2; TRBD1 might be the D (5 bases). The V gene's germline CDR1 is MNHNY and CDR2 SVGAGI (reference sequence). Trimming cost V 10 bases and J 3 bases, with 15 bases left between them. CDR3 length equals 13 residues. In DNA, the CDR3 is TGTGCCAACCCCGACAGCCTTCACTATGGCTACACCTTC. It translates to CANPDSLHYGYTF.

The chain has TRBV27 and TRBJ2-5; 8 bases fit TRBD2. CDR3 length: 18 residues. From germline, CDR1 is MNHEY and CDR2 SMNVEV (reference sequence). Trimming took 1 base from V and 2 from J; bases not matched to a gene: 12. The CDR3 nucleotides read TGTGCCAGCAGTTTATTCGGCCTAGCGGGCCAGATACAAGAGACCCAGTACTTC. Translation: CASSLFGLAGQIQETQYF.

This rearrangement joins TRBV30 to TRBJ2-1, with D tentatively TRBD2 (6 bases). V was clipped by 7 bases and J by 10 bases, with 17 bases between them. This CDR3 is 12 amino acids long. CDR1 and CDR2 (germline): GTSNPN, SVGIG (reference sequence). In nucleotides, the CDR3 is TGTGCCTCCGACCGACTAGTCAGGGAGCAGTTCTTC. It specifies CASDRLVREQFF. The full variable domain, with the rest looked up from reference TRBV30 and TRBJ2-1, is SQTIHQWPATLVQPVGSPLSLECTVEGTSNPNLYWYRQAAGRGLQLLFYSVGIGQISSEVPQNLSASRPQDRQFILSSKKLLLSDSGFYLCASDRLVREQFFGPGTRLTVL.

The chain is built from TRBV19 and TRBJ2-2; D unresolved. V dropped 4 bases and J dropped 1 base, with 4 bases sitting between them. The CDR3 is made up of 13 amino acids. Per germline, CDR1 LNHDA and CDR2 SQIVND (reference sequence). The CDR3 region has the DNA TGTGCCAGTAGTAGAGGGAACACCGGGGAGCTGTTTTTT. Protein: CASSRGNTGELFF. Complete variable domain (other parts from reference TRBV19 and TRBJ2-2): DGGITQSPKYLFRKEGQNVTLSCEQNLNHDAMYWYRQDPGQGLRLIYYSQIVNDFQKGDIAEGYSVSREKKESFPLTVTSAQKNPTAFYLCASSRGNTGELFFGEGSRLTVL.

The DNA for the CDR3 is TGCGCCAGCAGCTTGGGGGCTTCGAAGTTCTTC. Protein sequence: CASSLGASKFF. The rearrangement joins TRBV5-1 to TRBJ2-1; no clear D gene. The V gene's germline CDR1 is SGHRS and CDR2 YFSETQ. V lost 0 bases and J 14 bases, leaving 9 bases between the germline ends. The CDR3 is made up of 11 amino acids.

The rearrangement links TRBV5-4 to TRBJ2-1; 7 bases fit TRBD2. V was clipped by 6 bases and J by 4 bases; unmatched bases: 7. The germline CDR1 and CDR2 sequences are SGHNT and YYREEE (reference sequence). The CDR3 has 14 amino acids. The CDR3 protein is CASKERGGYNEQFF. CDR3 DNA: TGTGCCAGCAAGGAGCGGGGAGGTTACAATGAGCAGTTCTTC.